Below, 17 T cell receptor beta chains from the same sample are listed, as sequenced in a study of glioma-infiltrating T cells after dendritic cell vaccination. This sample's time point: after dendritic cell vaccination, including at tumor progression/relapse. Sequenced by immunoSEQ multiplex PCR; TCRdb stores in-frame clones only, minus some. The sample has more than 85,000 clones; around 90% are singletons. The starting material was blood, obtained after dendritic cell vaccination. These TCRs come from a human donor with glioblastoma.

The CDR3 bases are TGTGCCAGCAGTCCTGGGGGACAGGGTCTGTCGGGAAGGTATGGCTACACCTTC. Translation: CASSPGGQGLSGRYGYTF. The chain couples TRBV28 to TRBJ1-2, with 9 nucleotides matching TRBD1. This CDR3 has 18 amino acids. Germline V CDR1 and CDR2: MDHEN, SYDVKM. V lost 5 bases and J lost 5; bases outside the gene matches: 18.

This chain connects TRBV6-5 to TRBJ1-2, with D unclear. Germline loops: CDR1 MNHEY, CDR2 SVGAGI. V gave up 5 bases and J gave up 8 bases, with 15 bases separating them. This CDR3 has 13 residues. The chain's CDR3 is CASSPTRVSGYTF. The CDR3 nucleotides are TGTGCCAGCAGTCCCACACGGGTATCCGGCTACACCTTC.

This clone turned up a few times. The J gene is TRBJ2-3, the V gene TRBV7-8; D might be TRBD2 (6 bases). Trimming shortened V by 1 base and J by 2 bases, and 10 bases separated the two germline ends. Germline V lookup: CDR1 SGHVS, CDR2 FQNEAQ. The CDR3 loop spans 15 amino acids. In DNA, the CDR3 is TGTGCCAGCAGCTTAGTGCGGGGAGACACAGATACGCAGTATTTT. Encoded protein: CASSLVRGDTDTQYF.

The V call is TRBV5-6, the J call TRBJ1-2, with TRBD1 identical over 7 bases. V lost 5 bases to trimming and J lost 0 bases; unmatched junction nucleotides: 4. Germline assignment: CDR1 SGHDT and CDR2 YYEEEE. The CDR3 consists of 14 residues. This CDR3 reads CASRQGPTNYGYTF. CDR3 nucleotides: TGTGCCAGCAGACAGGGGCCCACTAACTATGGCTACACCTTC.

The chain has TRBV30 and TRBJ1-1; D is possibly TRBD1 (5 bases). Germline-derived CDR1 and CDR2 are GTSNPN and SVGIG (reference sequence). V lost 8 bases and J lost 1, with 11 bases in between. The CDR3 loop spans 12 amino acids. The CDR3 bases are TGTGCCCTTGACAGACGGAACACTGAAGCTTTCTTT. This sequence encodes CALDRRNTEAFF. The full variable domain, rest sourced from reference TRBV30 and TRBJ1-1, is SQTIHQWPATLVQPVGSPLSLECTVEGTSNPNLYWYRQAAGRGLQLLFYSVGIGQISSEVPQNLSASRPQDRQFILSSKKLLLSDSGFYLCALDRRNTEAFFGQGTRLTVV.

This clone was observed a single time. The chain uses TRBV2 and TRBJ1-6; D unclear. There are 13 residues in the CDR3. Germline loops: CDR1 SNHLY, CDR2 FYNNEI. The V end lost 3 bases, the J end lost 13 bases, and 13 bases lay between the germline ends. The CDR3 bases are TGTGCCAGCAGTGACCTATTTGAGGCTCCCCTCCACTTT. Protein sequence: CASSDLFEAPLHF. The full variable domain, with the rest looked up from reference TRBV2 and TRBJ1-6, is EPEVTQTPSHQVTQMGQEVILRCVPISNHLYFYWYRQILGQKVEFLVSFYNNEISEKSEIFDDQFSVERPDGSNFTLKIRSTKLEDSAMYFCASSDLFEAPLHFGNGTRLTVT.

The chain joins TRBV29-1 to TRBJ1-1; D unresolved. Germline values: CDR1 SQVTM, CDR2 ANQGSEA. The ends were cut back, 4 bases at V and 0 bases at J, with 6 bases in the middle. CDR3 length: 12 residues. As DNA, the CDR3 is TGCAGCGTTGTCTCCCTGAACACTGAAGCTTTCTTT. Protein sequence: CSVVSLNTEAFF.

The DNA of the CDR3 is TGCGCCAGCAGCGGGGGACAGAGAGCCTACGAGCAGTACTTC. The encoded protein is CASSGGQRAYEQYF. This chain connects TRBV5-1 to TRBJ2-7, with 7 bases matching TRBD1. Losses at the gene ends were 4 bases for V and 2 bases for J; bases not matched to a gene: 6. Germline V CDR1 and CDR2: SGHRS, YFSETQ. CDR3 length equals 14 residues. Complete variable domain (other parts from reference TRBV5-1 and TRBJ2-7): KAGVTQTPRYLIKTRGQQVTLSCSPISGHRSVSWYQQTPGQGLQFLFEYFSETQRNKGNFPGRFSGRQFSNSRSEMNVSTLELGDSALYLCASSGGQRAYEQYFGPGTRLTVT.

CDR3 sequence reads: CASSPGIGTYEQYF. The CDR3 nucleotides read TGTGCCAGTAGTCCCGGGATCGGCACCTACGAGCAGTACTTC. The chain has TRBV19 and TRBJ2-7; possible D gene TRBD2, 5 bases. This CDR3 has 14 amino acids. Per germline, CDR1 LNHDA and CDR2 SQIVND (reference sequence). The V gene lost 5 bases and the J gene lost 2 bases, with 13 bases spanning the gap. The entire variable domain, with the rest obtained from reference TRBV19 and TRBJ2-7, is as follows: DGGITQSPKYLFRKEGQNVTLSCEQNLNHDAMYWYRQDPGQGLRLIYYSQIVNDFQKGDIAEGYSVSREKKESFPLTVTSAQKNPTAFYLCASSPGIGTYEQYFGPGTRLTVT.

CDR3 DNA sequence: TGTGCCAGCAGCTTAGCCTTCGGGTCTCAAGAGACCCAGTACTTC. It is translated as CASSLAFGSQETQYF. This chain uses TRBV7-2 with TRBJ2-5; D not certain. The germline V gene has CDR1 SGHTA and CDR2 FQGNSA. Trimming cost V 0 bases and J 2 bases, with 10 bases left between them. CDR3 length: 15 residues.

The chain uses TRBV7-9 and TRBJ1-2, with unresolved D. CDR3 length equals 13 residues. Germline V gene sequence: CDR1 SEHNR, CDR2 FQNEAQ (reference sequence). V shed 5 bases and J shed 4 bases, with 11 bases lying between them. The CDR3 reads CASSPAGVYGYTF. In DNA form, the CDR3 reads TGTGCCAGCAGCCCCGCGGGAGTCTATGGCTACACCTTC.

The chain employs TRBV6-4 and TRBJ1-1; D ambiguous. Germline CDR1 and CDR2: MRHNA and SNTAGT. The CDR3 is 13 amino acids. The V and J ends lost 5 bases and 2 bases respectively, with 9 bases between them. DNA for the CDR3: TGTGCCAGCAGTTTTCAGGAAAACACTGAAGCTTTCTTT. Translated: CASSFQENTEAFF.

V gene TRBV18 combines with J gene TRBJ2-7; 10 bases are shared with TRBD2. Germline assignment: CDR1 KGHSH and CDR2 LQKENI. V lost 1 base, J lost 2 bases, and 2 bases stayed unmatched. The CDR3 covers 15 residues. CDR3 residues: CASSPLGLATYEQYF. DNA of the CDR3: TGTGCCAGCTCACCACTGGGACTAGCGACCTACGAGCAGTACTTC.

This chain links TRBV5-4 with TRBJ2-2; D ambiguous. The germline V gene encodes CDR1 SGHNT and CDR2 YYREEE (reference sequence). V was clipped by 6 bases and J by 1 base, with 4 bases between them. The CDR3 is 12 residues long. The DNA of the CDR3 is TGTGCCAGCATCCAGAACACCGGGGAGCTGTTTTTT. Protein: CASIQNTGELFF.

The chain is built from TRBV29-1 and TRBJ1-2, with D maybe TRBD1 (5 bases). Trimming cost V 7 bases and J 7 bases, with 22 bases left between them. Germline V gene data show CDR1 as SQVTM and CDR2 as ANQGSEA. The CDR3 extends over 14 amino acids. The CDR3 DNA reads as TGCAGCGCCATGTCTAACGCAGGGCGGAGTGGCTACACCTTC. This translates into CSAMSNAGRSGYTF.

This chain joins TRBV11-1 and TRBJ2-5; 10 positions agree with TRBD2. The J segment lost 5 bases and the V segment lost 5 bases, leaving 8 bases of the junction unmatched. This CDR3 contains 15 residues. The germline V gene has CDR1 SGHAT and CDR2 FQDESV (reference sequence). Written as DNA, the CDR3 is TGTGCCAGCAGCCTCGCAGCGGGGGGGCGGGAGACCCAGTACTTC. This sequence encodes CASSLAAGGRETQYF.

The CDR3 sequence: CSVLGAGRAFF. CDR3 coding DNA: TGCAGCGTTCTTGGTGCCGGGAGGGCTTTCTTT. The chain combines TRBV29-1 with TRBJ1-1, with D unclear. This CDR3 contains 11 residues. V lost 5 bases, J lost 11 bases, and 15 bases lay in between. CDR1 is SQVTM and CDR2 is ANQGSEA in the germline V gene.